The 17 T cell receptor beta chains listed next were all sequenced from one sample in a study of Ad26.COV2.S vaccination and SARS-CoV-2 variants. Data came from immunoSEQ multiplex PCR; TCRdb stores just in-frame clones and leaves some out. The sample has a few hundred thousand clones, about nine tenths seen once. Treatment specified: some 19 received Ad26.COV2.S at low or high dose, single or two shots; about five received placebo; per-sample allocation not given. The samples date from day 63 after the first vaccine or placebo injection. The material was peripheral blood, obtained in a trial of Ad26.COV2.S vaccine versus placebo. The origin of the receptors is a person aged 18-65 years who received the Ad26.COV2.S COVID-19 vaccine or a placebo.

The CDR3 sequence: CASSSTGGLYNEQFF. CDR3 bases: TGTGCCAGCAGCTCGACTGGCGGCCTTTACAATGAGCAGTTCTTC. The V and J genes are TRBV7-6 and TRBJ2-1, with D hard to call. Germline-derived CDR1 and CDR2 are SGHVS and FNYEAQ. The CDR3 has 15 residues. V shed 4 bases and J shed 4 bases, with 14 bases lying between them. The full variable domain, its missing parts supplied by reference TRBV7-6 and TRBJ2-1, is GAGVSQSPRYKVTKRGQDVALRCDPISGHVSLYWYRQALGQGPEFLTYFNYEAQQDKSGLPNDRFSAERPEGSISTLTIQRTEQRDSAMYRCASSSTGGLYNEQFFGPGTRLTVL.

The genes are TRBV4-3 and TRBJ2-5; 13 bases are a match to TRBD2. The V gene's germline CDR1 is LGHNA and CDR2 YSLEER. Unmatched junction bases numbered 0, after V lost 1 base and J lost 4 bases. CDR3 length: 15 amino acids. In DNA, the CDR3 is TGCGCCAGCAGCCAAGGGACTAGCGGGGGAGAGACCCAGTACTTC. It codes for CASSQGTSGGETQYF.

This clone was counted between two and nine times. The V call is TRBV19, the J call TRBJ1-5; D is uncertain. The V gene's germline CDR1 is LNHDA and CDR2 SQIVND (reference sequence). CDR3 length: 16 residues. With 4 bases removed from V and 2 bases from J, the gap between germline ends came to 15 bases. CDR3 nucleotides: TGTGCCAGTAGTACAGACCTCGGAGGAGGCAATCAGCCCCAGCATTTT. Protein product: CASSTDLGGGNQPQHF.

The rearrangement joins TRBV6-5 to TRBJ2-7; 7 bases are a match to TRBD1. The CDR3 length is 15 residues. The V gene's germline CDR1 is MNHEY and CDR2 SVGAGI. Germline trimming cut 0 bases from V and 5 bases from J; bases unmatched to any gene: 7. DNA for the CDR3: TGTGCCAGCAGTTACTCCAGACAGGGCTCGAACGAGCAGTACTTC. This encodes CASSYSRQGSNEQYF.

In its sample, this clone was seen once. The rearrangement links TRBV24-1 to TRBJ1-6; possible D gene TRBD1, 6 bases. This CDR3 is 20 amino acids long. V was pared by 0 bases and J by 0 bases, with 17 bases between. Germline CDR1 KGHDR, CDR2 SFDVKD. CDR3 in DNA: TGTGCCACCAGTGATTTGGACAGTGTCAGGGGCAGCTCCTATAATTCACCCCTCCACTTT. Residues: CATSDLDSVRGSSYNSPLHF.

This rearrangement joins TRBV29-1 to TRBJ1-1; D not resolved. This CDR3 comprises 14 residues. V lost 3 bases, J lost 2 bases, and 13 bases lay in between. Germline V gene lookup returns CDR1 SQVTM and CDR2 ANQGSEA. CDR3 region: CSVEKADVNTEAFF. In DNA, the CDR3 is TGCAGCGTTGAGAAGGCAGATGTTAACACTGAAGCTTTCTTT.

The CDR3, as DNA: TGTGCCAGCAGTTCCAGACTAGCGGGTTACCAAGAGACCCAGTACTTC. Protein sequence: CASSSRLAGYQETQYF. The chain is built from TRBV27 and TRBJ2-5; 10 bases fit TRBD2. Germline CDR1 reads MNHEY; CDR2 reads SMNVEV (reference sequence). This CDR3 comprises 16 residues. V lost 4 bases and J lost 0; bases outside the gene matches: 5.

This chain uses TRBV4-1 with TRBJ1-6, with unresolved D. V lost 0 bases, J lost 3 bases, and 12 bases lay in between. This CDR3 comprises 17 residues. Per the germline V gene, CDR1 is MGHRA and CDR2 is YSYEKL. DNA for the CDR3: TGCGCCAGCAGCCAAGATCCGGCCGGAGGCTATAATTCACCCCTCCACTTT. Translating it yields CASSQDPAGGYNSPLHF.

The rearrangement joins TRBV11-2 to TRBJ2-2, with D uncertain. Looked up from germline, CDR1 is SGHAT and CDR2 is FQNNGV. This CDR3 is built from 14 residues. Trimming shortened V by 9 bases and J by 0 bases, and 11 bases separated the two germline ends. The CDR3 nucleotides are TGTGCCAGTGTGGCCTTCGCGAACACCGGGGAGCTGTTTTTT. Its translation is CASVAFANTGELFF.

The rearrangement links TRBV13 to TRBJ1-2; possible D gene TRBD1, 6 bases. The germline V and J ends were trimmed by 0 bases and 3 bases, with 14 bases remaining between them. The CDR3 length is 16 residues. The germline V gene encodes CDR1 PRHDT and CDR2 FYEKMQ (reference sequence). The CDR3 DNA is TGTGCCAGCAGCTTAGGCCTGGCGGGGGCCGACTATGGCTACACCTTC. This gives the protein CASSLGLAGADYGYTF.

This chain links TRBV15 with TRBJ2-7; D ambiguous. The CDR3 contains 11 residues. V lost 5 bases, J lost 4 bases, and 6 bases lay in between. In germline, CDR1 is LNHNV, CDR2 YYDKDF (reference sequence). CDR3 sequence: CATSGTYEQYF. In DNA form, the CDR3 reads TGTGCCACCAGCGGTACTTACGAGCAGTACTTC.

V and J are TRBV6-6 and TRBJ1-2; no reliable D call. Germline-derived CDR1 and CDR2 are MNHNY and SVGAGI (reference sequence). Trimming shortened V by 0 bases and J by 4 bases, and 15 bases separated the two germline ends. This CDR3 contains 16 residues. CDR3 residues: CASSYSTSGILYGYTF. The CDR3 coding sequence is TGTGCCAGCAGTTACTCGACAAGCGGTATACTCTATGGCTACACCTTC.

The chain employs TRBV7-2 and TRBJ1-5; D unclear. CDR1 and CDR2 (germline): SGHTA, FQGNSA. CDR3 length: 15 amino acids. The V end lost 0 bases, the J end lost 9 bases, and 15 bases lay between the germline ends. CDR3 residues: CASSLAIGRVGPQHF. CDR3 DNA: TGTGCCAGCAGCTTAGCGATCGGACGGGTCGGGCCCCAGCATTTT.

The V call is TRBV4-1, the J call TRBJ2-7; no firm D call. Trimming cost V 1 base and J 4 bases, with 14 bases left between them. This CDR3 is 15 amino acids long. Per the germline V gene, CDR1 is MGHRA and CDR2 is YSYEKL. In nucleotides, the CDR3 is TGCGCCAGCAGCCAAGTTGCCGGGTTCGTATACGAGCAGTACTTC. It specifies CASSQVAGFVYEQYF.

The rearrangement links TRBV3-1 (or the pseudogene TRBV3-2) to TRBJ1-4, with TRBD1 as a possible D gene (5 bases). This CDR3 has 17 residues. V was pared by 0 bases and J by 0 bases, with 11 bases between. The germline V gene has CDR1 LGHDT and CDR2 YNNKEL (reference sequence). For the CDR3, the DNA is TGTGCCAGCAGCCAAGACAGGGCACCGGCAACTAATGAAAAACTGTTTTTT. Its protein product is CASSQDRAPATNEKLFF.

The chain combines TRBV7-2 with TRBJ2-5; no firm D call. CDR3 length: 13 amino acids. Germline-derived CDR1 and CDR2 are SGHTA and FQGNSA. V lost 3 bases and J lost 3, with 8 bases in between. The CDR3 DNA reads TGTGCCAGCAGCTTGAGACCTAAAGAGACCCAGTACTTC. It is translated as CASSLRPKETQYF.

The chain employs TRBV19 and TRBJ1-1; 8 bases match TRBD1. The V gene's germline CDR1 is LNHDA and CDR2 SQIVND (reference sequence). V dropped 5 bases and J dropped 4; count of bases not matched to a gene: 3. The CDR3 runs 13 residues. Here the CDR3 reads CASSSGGGTEAFF. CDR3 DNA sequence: TGTGCCAGTAGTTCAGGGGGCGGCACTGAAGCTTTCTTT.